One TCR beta chain is described in this entry. Its antigen specificity is not known. Base qualities were left out, and no much larger clone turns up one base away. This entry is derived from a study of blood T cells in healthy people across ages (dated by TCRdb to 2013 to 2016). At the level of the whole study: In model experiments, roughly one uniquely barcoded TCR beta cDNA molecule per two T cells was captured by template switching. Age-related changes in TCR beta repertoire diversity were measured in the study by deep sequencing normalized with unique cDNA molecular identifiers. To avoid experimental bias, donors of different ages were randomly spread across the sequencing lanes. The study analyzed two additional independent replicas of 1 million unique cDNA reads from the same blood draw for two donors, one aged 18 to 30 and one aged 80 or older. Donors were grouped into four age groups: young (average approximately 15 years), middle-aged (39), aged (around 60) and long-lived (roughly 80).

Libraries were made using 5' RACE. Sequencing took place on an Illumina HiSeq 2500. A second roughly 6 to 11 cycle PCR used a sample-barcoded 5' primer and a J-beta primer mix. A template-switch 5' adaptor carrying 12 random nucleotides introduced a unique molecular identifier onto each TCR beta cDNA molecule. Each sample yielded at least 3 million CDR3-containing paired-end reads. The Mint cDNA synthesis kit, primed by a TRBC-specific oligonucleotide, was used to synthesize first-strand cDNA from all RNA. After uracil-DNA glycosylase treatment, a first 18-cycle PCR used universal primers M1SS and BC2_uni_R on all cDNA. On the study's bioinformatics: For normalization, 1 million high-quality reads were randomly selected from each sample, with every read carrying a distinct molecular identifier. Instead of being binned into consensus sequences, reads that shared molecular identifiers were thrown out. CDR3 identification, clonotype clustering and error correction used MiTCR with a Q25 quality threshold and the strictest error-elimination algorithm. A nonparametric unseen species model with Euler transformation was used to estimate a lower bound on total TCR beta diversity. Starting from the raw public reads, TCRdb applied fastp trimming at Q25, assembled clones with MiXCR and retained in-frame beta chains. CDR3 protein duplicates are merged, each entry listing the most common genes and DNA. TCRdb, rather than the study authors, made the V and J calls. The sample profile shows around 990,000 distinct CDR3 sequences; roughly two fifths of them were found once. 13% of the sample is taken by the ten largest.

Measured from the cysteine to the phenylalanine, the CDR3 is 14 residues long. The read is trimmed to its CDR3 DNA, 42 bases read in frame from base 1. As encoded in the germline V gene (reference sequence), CDR1 is DFQATT while CDR2 is SNEGSKA. Donors were approximately 42 systemically healthy Caucasian individuals from Russia aged about 6 to 100 years. Approximately 9.3 milliliters of peripheral blood were collected from each donor into EDTA-treated Vacutainer tubes. PBMCs were isolated by Ficoll-Paque density-gradient centrifugation, with at least 7 million obtained per sample. Total RNA was extracted from PBMCs with Trizol reagent, with at least 6 micrograms obtained per sample. Naive CD45RAhigh/CD27high T cell percentages were measured by flow cytometry on a PBMC aliquot from every donor. What the research found in general, with its limitations: As age increased, observed TCR beta diversity per million T cells dropped in a roughly linear way, and a significant reduction was already evident by age about 40. Because the CMV infection status of the donors was unknown, age-related changes in expanded clonotypes may potentially have been confounded. Conclusive comparison of naive and antigen-experienced compartments was prevented by the profiling of bulk unsorted PBMCs. Estimates of total diversity from one million sequenced T cells were regarded as lower bounds and underestimates. A strong correlation was found between observed TCR beta diversity and the percentage of naive T cells measured by flow cytometry. Compared with the aged group, more naive CD4+ T cells, fewer expanded clones and increased TCR diversity were shown by the long-lived group, suggesting age selection.

This sequence originates from a young man in good health. Rearrangement joined TRBV20-1 to TRBJ1-2, and 10 junctional nucleotides match TRBD1. The sequencing sample was made of blood. The bases read TGCAGCGCTTTAAGACAGGGGGCTGCTTCAGGCTACACCTTC. It encodes CSALRQGAASGYTF.